The clone carrying this TCR gamma chain was picked up a small number of times. Its matching antigen is unknown. This sample was included in a study of Vδ1+ human thymocytes. CDR3 length equals 12 residues. Germline loops: CDR1 GITISATS, CDR2 ISYDGTV (reference sequence). V was pared by 2 bases and J by 8 bases, with 6 bases of the junction left unmatched. Points from the study as a whole: In the thymus, TRG and TRD repertoires looked highly polyclonal with Gaussian CDR3 lengths.

Sequences come from RNA converted to cDNA by reverse transcription. Pooled V-gene forward primers with one constant-region reverse primer generated the CDR3 amplicons by multiplex PCR. With CATT, TCRdb re-called clones from the multiplex PCR reads. The sample has tens of thousands of gamma-chain clones; over 15% are singletons. The chain uses TRGV9 and TRGJ1 or TRGJ2. The sequence derives from a boy under two years old who had congenital heart surgery. The sequencing input was Vdelta1+ gamma-delta thymocytes from the thymus. Subset meaning: FACS-sorted CD3+ TCRalphabeta- TCRVdelta1+ TCRVdelta2- thymocytes. Here the CDR3 DNA reads TGTGCCTTGTGGGAGGGGAGAGATAAGAAACTCTTT. Translating it yields CALWEGRDKKLF.